One sample yielded the 14 T cell receptor beta chains listed below, sequenced in a study of Tregs in tolerant kidney transplant recipients. Generated by immunoSEQ multiplex PCR, the TCRdb table keeps only in-frame clones and is missing some. There are about 44,000 clones in the sample; roughly 95% occur only once, and around 0.38% lies in the top ten. These receptors have no known antigen. Sequencing was done on a sample of Tregs from blood cultured with allogeneic cells. All receptors come from a human donor in good health.

V gene TRBV12-1 combines with J gene TRBJ2-1; the table names TRBD2, a call not compared with the DNA. TRBV12-1 is shown as a pseudogene. The length of the CDR3 is 17 residues. DNA for the CDR3: TGTGCCAGCAGCGCGTACAGCAGGAATAGCGGAGACAATGAGCAGTTCTTC. Translating gives CASSAYSRNSGDNEQFF.

The V call is TRBV5-1, the J call TRBJ2-3; 11 bases map to TRBD1. Germline CDR1 is SGHRS and CDR2 is YFSETQ. CDR3 size: 15 residues. Trimming cost V 0 bases and J 4 bases; bases outside gene matches: 1. Here the CDR3 DNA reads TGCGCCAGCAGCTTGGTGGGACAGGGGGCAGATACGCAGTATTTT. This sequence encodes CASSLVGQGADTQYF.

This clone has only a few counts. The junction does not match germline at one end; this may be a read error. The chain recombines TRBV6-1 with TRBJ1-1; D gene uncertain. Germline CDR1 MNHNS, CDR2 SASEGT. This CDR3 region has 12 residues. CDR3 loop: CASNMEVGVRLF. The CDR3 DNA is TGTGCCAGCAATATGGAAGTTGGGGTCCGGCTTTTT.

This chain joins TRBV4-2 and TRBJ2-6, with D uncertain. Looked up from germline, CDR1 is LGHNA and CDR2 is YNFKEQ. The CDR3 contains 13 residues. Trimming stripped 6 bases from V and 3 bases from J, with 6 bases between. CDR3 amino acids: CASRSGGANVLTF. Here the CDR3 DNA reads TGTGCCAGCAGGTCTGGTGGGGCCAACGTCCTGACTTTC.

This chain connects TRBV9 to TRBJ2-5; D might be TRBD1 (6 bases). Germline values: CDR1 SGDLS, CDR2 YYNGEE. The CDR3 has 18 residues. V lost 7 bases to trimming and J lost 1 base, with 26 bases between them. The CDR3 loop is CASSFRQGLSAGQETQYF. CDR3 in DNA: TGTGCCAGCTCTTTCCGTCAGGGGCTTTCGGCGGGCCAAGAGACCCAGTACTTC.

The chain has TRBV7-2 and TRBJ2-1; D may match TRBD1 or TRBD2 (5 bases each). CDR3 length: 14 amino acids. V was shortened by 7 bases and J by 4 bases, with 14 bases between the two germline ends. Germline CDR1 reads SGHTA; CDR2 reads FQGNSA. Written as DNA, the CDR3 is TGTGCCAGCACAAAGAGGGACGGATACAATGAGCAGTTCTTC. This gives the protein CASTKRDGYNEQFF.

The chain couples TRBV21-1 to TRBJ2-4. TRBV21-1 is a listed pseudogene. This CDR3 has 15 residues. The CDR3 spells CASSPRSKAKNIQYF. The CDR3 nucleotides are TGTGCCAGCAGTCCTCGAAGTAAAGCCAAAAACATTCAGTACTTC.

The chain uses TRBV18 and TRBJ1-1; possible D gene TRBD1, 5 bases. CDR1 is KGHSH, CDR2 LQKENI, per germline. Trimming removed 4 bases at V and 5 bases at J, with 11 bases between. CDR3 size: 13 residues. The CDR3 region has the DNA TGTGCCAGCTCACGCGGGACGGATACTGAAGCTTTCTTT. This encodes CASSRGTDTEAFF.

The chain couples TRBV4-1 to TRBJ1-2; 10 bases line up with TRBD1. Germline V CDR1 and CDR2: MGHRA, YSYEKL. This CDR3 spans 18 amino acids. V shed 4 bases, J shed 3 bases, and the junction held 14 bases outside the gene matches. The CDR3 protein is CASSRKPVDRGNYYGYTF. The CDR3, as DNA: TGCGCCAGCAGCCGGAAGCCAGTGGACAGGGGGAATTACTATGGCTACACCTTC.

The chain is built from TRBV5-1 and TRBJ2-5, with D unresolved. The CDR3 has 15 residues. V lost 4 bases to trimming and J lost 0 bases, with 13 bases between them. Germline CDR1 reads SGHRS; CDR2 reads YFSETQ. The CDR3 DNA reads as TGCGCCAGCAGCCTGGCCTCGATGTACCAAGAGACCCAGTACTTC. This codes for CASSLASMYQETQYF.

This chain joins TRBV15 and TRBJ2-1, with D perhaps matching TRBD2 (5 bases). The germline V and J ends were trimmed by 5 bases and 3 bases, with 14 bases remaining between them. Germline V gives CDR1 LNHNV, CDR2 YYDKDF (reference sequence). The CDR3 loop spans 15 amino acids. CDR3 nucleotide sequence: TGTGCCACCAGCTTTCAACTCGGGAACTACAATGAGCAGTTCTTC. Translation: CATSFQLGNYNEQFF.

This clone was detected a few times. CDR3 amino acids: CASRRDNSGYEQYF. Here the CDR3 DNA reads TGTGCCAGCAGGAGGGACAATAGCGGGTACGAGCAGTACTTC. The rearrangement links TRBV6-5 to TRBJ2-7, with D tentatively TRBD2 (7 bases). CDR1 is MNHEY, CDR2 SVGAGI, per germline. Trimming removed 6 bases from V and 4 bases from J, with 16 bases in between. The CDR3 loop spans 14 amino acids.

The J gene is TRBJ2-1, the V gene TRBV11-2, with a weak D call TRBD2 (5 bases). The CDR3 has 14 amino acids. V dropped 3 bases and J dropped 7 bases, with 13 bases sitting between them. The germline gives CDR1 SGHAT, CDR2 FQNNGV. DNA of the CDR3: TGTGCCAGCAGCTTTAAAGGGAGTACGAATGAGCAGTTCTTC. This gives the protein CASSFKGSTNEQFF.

This clone occurred once. V gene TRBV5-1 combines with J gene TRBJ2-5, with a tentative D call TRBD1 (6 bases). Trimming stripped 1 base from V and 5 bases from J, with 12 bases between. This CDR3 has 14 residues. Germline V lookup: CDR1 SGHRS, CDR2 YFSETQ. Here the CDR3 reads CASSLSGAQETQYF. The CDR3, as DNA: TGCGCCAGCAGCTTGTCAGGGGCCCAGGAGACCCAGTACTTC.